Detailed here is one T cell receptor beta chain. The antigen is not known. The junction shows a germline mismatch at one end, possibly a read error. Healthy bone marrow donors made up the donors. The data were taken from a study of cytomegalovirus exposure and HLA in healthy donors. The study's findings and limits: Productive status was seen about 90% or about 30% of the time for most TCR beta V segments in an earlier analysis. The investigators catalogued 150 to 200 TCR beta chains as cytomegalovirus-associated. An Asian-associated ancestry cluster reportedly showed fewer N-insertions than the roughly 700-donor mean in a later analysis.

A multiplex PCR was run with 60 Vbeta primers and 13 Jbeta primers. The protocol was immunoSEQ multiplex PCR, while the TCRdb copy is restricted to in-frame clones and leaves out a portion. Seen here are approximately 140,000 clones, 70% to 80% observed once, and the top ten hold 3.5%. The receptor's source is a human donor in good health. The sequencing input was PBMCs.

The CDR3 reads CASSEPGQGQDGYPF. The CDR3 bases are TGTGCCAGCAGTGAGCCGGGACAGGGGCAGGATGGCTACCCCTTC. The V and J genes are TRBV25-1 and TRBJ1-2; 10 bases line up with TRBD1. Germline CDR1 MGHDK, CDR2 SYGVNS. The length of the CDR3 is 15 residues.